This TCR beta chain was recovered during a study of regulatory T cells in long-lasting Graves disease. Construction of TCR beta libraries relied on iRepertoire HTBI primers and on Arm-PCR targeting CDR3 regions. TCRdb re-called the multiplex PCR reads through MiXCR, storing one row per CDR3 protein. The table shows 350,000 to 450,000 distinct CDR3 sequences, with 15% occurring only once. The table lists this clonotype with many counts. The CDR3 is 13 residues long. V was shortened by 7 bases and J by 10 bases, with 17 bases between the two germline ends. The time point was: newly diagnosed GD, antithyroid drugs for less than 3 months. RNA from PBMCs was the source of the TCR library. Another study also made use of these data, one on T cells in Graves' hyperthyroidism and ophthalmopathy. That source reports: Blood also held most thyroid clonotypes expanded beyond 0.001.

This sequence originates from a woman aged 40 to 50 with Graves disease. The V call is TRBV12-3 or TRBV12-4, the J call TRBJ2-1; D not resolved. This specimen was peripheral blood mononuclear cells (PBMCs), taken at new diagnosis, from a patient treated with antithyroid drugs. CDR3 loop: CASTTNIGFEQFF. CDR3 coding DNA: TGTGCCAGCACCACCAACATCGGATTCGAGCAGTTCTTC.